This T cell receptor beta chain was recovered during a study of shared clonotypes between healthy human individuals. Across the study: Each donor's CD4 naive and CD4 memory cells filled three plates apiece, CD8 naive two, and CD8 memory one. Whole-study findings and limits: Shared clonotypes: 4.5% to 6% naive CD4, around 3.5% naive CD8, about 2.5% memory CD4, approximately 0.37% memory CD8. Clonotypes shared by all four donors outscored non-shared clonotypes in generation probability. Sampling was confined to blood; repertoires within tissues likely differ.

Germline assignment: CDR1 SNHLY and CDR2 FYNNEI. This CDR3 comprises 14 residues. Losses at the gene ends were 7 bases for V and 1 base for J; bases not matched to a gene: 4. Regarding this clone: Its antigen remains unidentified.

Using immunoSEQ multiplex PCR, the repertoire was profiled, and TCRdb retains in-frame clones only, with some absent. The table has 2 million to 2.5 million clones, roughly 92% seen once. The gene calls are TRBV2 and TRBJ2-5; 9 bases are shared with TRBD1. This clonotype was sampled from a man aged 18-30 years in good health. Some clones in this sample may be carry-over from other donors' samples. Sequencing was done on a sample of naive CD4+ T cells from PBMCs. Subset here: CD45RA+ positively selected. CDR3 in amino acids: CASKMGQGQETQYF. CDR3 coding DNA: TGTGCCAGCAAAATGGGACAGGGCCAAGAGACCCAGTACTTC.